These 4 T cell receptor beta chains came from one sample sequenced in a study of OX40 agonist ivuxolimab in advanced cancers. Using immunoSEQ multiplex PCR, the repertoire was profiled, and TCRdb retains in-frame clones only, with some absent. The repertoire holds some 62,000 clones, with around 81% as singletons. Sequencing used CD4+ or CD8+ T cells sorted from blood, obtained in a trial of the OX40 agonist ivuxolimab. Receptor source: an adult with an advanced solid tumor such as melanoma, head and neck, liver or kidney cancer.

This clone was counted a single time. This chain connects TRBV29-1 to TRBJ2-6; 10 bases align to TRBD2. The CDR3 runs to 16 residues. Germline CDR1 is SQVTM and CDR2 is ANQGSEA. CDR3 in amino acids: CPLGLAIGTGANVLTF. The CDR3 nucleotides are TGCCCGCTGGGACTAGCGATTGGAACTGGGGCCAACGTCCTGACTTTC.

The V and J genes are TRBV11-2 and TRBJ1-5, with 7 bases identical to TRBD1. V lost 7 bases and J lost 0; bases outside the gene matches: 15. This CDR3 is 18 amino acids long. Germline V CDR1 and CDR2: SGHAT, FQNNGV. The CDR3 is CASTPFPRTGYSNQPQHF. The CDR3, as DNA: TGTGCCAGCACCCCCTTCCCCCGGACAGGCTATAGCAATCAGCCCCAGCATTTT.

The chain employs TRBV6-5 and TRBJ2-7; TRBD2 aligns across 7 bases. This CDR3 has 15 residues. J lost 6 bases, V lost 0 bases, and 8 bases had no gene match. Germline assignment: CDR1 MNHEY and CDR2 SVGAGI. The CDR3 spells CASSYSVTSRREQYF. CDR3 nucleotides: TGTGCCAGCAGTTACTCGGTGACTAGCCGGCGCGAGCAGTACTTC.

This chain joins TRBV15 and TRBJ2-2, with TRBD2 identical over 10 bases. This CDR3 has 16 amino acids. J was trimmed by 4 bases and V by 7 bases; bases with no gene match: 9. Germline V gene sequence: CDR1 LNHNV, CDR2 YYDKDF (reference sequence). CDR3 residues: CATTPSGSTFTGELFF. The CDR3 nucleotides are TGTGCCACCACTCCTAGCGGGAGTACTTTCACCGGGGAGCTGTTTTTT. The full variable domain, in which reference TRBV15 and TRBJ2-2 provide the parts outside the CDR3, is DAMVIQNPRYQVTQFGKPVTLSCSQTLNHNVMYWYQQKSSQAPKLLFHYYDKDFNNEADTPDNFQSRRPNTSFCFLDIRSPGLGDTAMYLCATTPSGSTFTGELFFGEGSRLTVL.